This T cell receptor beta chain was retrieved from a study of shared clonotypes between healthy human individuals. This table comes from immunoSEQ multiplex PCR, and its TCRdb copy is limited to in-frame clones, with some not included. Of hundreds of thousands of clones detected, about 96% appear once; the ten largest clones hold about 0.12%. V dropped 3 bases and J dropped 6 bases, with 21 bases sitting between them. CDR3 length: 17 residues. CDR1 is MNHEY, CDR2 SMNVEV, per germline (reference sequence). As defined, naive CD8 cells were CD45RO-negative and positively selected for CCR7, with terminally differentiated effector memory CD45RA+ cells excluded.

The TCR was taken from a woman in her thirties in good health. The rearrangement links TRBV27 to TRBJ1-5; D may be TRBD1 (5 bases). Source material: naive CD8+ T cells sorted from blood. The CDR3 spells CASSFRDSSNEGQPQHF. The CDR3 region has the DNA TGTGCCAGCAGTTTCCGGGACTCAAGCAATGAAGGTCAGCCCCAGCATTTT.